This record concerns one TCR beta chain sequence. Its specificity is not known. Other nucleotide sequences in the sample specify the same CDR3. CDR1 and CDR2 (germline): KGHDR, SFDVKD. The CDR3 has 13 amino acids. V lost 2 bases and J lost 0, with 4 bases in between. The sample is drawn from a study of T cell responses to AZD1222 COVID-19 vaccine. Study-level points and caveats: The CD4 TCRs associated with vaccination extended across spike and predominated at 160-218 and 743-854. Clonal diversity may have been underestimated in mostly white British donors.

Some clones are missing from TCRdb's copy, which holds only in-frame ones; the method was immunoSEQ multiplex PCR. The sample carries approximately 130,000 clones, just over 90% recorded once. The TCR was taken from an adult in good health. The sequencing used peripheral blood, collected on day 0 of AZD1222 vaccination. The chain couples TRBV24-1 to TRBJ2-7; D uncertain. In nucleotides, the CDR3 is TGTGCCACCAGTGATTCCTCCTCCTACGAGCAGTACTTC. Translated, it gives CATSDSSSYEQYF.